This is a list of T cell receptor beta chains from one sample in a study of technical replicates of blood from a few donors. Produced via immunoSEQ multiplex PCR; TCRdb's table is partial and in-frame only. The sample gives over 50,000 clones, around 85% of which show up once; less than 6.5% is in the top ten. Material for sequencing was PBMCs. The receptors come from a human donor in good health. Some clones in this sample may be carry-over from other donors' samples. CDR3s include the opening cysteine and the closing phenylalanine or tryptophan. D genes are given only for firm matches. The size entry is marked missing in some rows and otherwise reads once, few, many or a size class.

abundance	v_gene	j_gene	d_gene	CDR3nt	CDR3aa
NA	TRBV15	TRBJ1-5	NA	TGTGCCACCAGCGGGGGAGGGATCCAGCCCCAGCATTTT	CATSGGGIQPQHF
NA	TRBV19	TRBJ1-5	NA	TGTGCCAGTAGGACGGACACTATGGGACAGCCCCAGCATTTT	CASRTDTMGQPQHF
NA	TRBV7-6	TRBJ1-2	NA	TGTGCCAGCAGCGGCGGGGATGGAGGCTACACCTTC	CASSGGDGGYTF
NA	TRBV7-2	TRBJ1-2	NA	TGTGCCAGCAGCTCCCTAAGAGAGGGTGGCTACACCTTC	CASSSLREGGYTF
few	TRBV5-5	TRBJ1-5	NA	TGTGCCAGCAGCTCCGTACAGAATCAGCCCCAGCATTTT	CASSSVQNQPQHF
once	TRBV18	TRBJ2-7	NA	TGTGCCAGCTCGGAGGGGACAGACCCCTCCATTGAGCAGTACTTC	CASSEGTDPSIEQYF
NA	TRBV4-1	TRBJ2-1	NA	TGCGCCAGCAGCGAGGTAGCTGGGTACAATGAGCAGTTCTTC	CASSEVAGYNEQFF
NA	TRBV4-2	TRBJ1-6	NA	TGTGCCAGCAGCCAAGAGCGGGTTAATTCACCCCTCCACTTT	CASSQERVNSPLHF
NA	TRBV27	TRBJ1-2	TRBD1	TGTGCCAGCAGTTTTCAGGGGGACTATGGCTACACCTTC	CASSFQGDYGYTF
NA	TRBV11-2	TRBJ2-3	NA	TGTGCCAGCAGCCCGATAAGGGGTAGCACAGATACGCAGTATTTT	CASSPIRGSTDTQYF
NA	TRBV11-3	TRBJ2-3	NA	TGTGCCAGCAGCTTAGATTCGAGGGGGGGCGTTGATACGCAGTATTTT	CASSLDSRGGVDTQYF
NA	TRBV7-9	TRBJ2-7	NA	TGTGCCAGCAGCCGCCTCACCCCAGGTATGGTGTACGAGCAGTACTTC	CASSRLTPGMVYEQYF
NA	TRBV6-5	TRBJ2-4	TRBD2	TGTGCCAGCAAAAGACTAGCTTCTCCCAAAAACATTCAGTACTTC	CASKRLASPKNIQYF
NA	TRBV7-9	TRBJ1-1	TRBD1	TGTGCCAGCAGCTTAGCGGGGACAGCAAACACTGAAGCTTTCTTT	CASSLAGTANTEAFF
NA	TRBV4-1	TRBJ1-4	NA	TGCGCCAGCAGCCAAGAGGTCAGTCGTAATGAAAAACTGTTTTTT	CASSQEVSRNEKLFF
few	TRBV18	TRBJ1-1	NA	TGTGCCAGCTCACAGGACAGACTGAACACTGAAGCTTTCTTT	CASSQDRLNTEAFF
NA	TRBV7-2	TRBJ1-2	NA	TGTGCCAGCAGTAAACCCGGGGGAGGCCTCTATGGCTACACCTTC	CASSKPGGGLYGYTF
NA	TRBV19	TRBJ1-5	NA	TGTGCCAGTAGTATTATTGGGCAGGCCCAGCCCCAGCATTTT	CASSIIGQAQPQHF
NA	TRBV29-1	TRBJ2-5	TRBD1	TGCAGCGTTGAATCAGGGACAGGGCAGACCCAGTACTTC	CSVESGTGQTQYF
NA	TRBV6-1	TRBJ1-1	TRBD1	TGTGCCAGCAGCCCGGGACAGATAAAAGCTTTCTTT	CASSPGQIKAFF
NA	TRBV6-1	TRBJ1-5	TRBD1	TGTGCCAGCAGTGCTGGGACAGTTAGCAATCAGCCCCAGCATTTT	CASSAGTVSNQPQHF
once	TRBV30	TRBJ2-5	NA	TGTGCCTGGAACGAGCCGGGTCTGGAGACCCAGTACTTC	CAWNEPGLETQYF
NA	TRBV28	TRBJ2-7	TRBD2	TGTGCCAGCAGTTTAACGTCTAGCGGGAGATACGAGCAGTACTTC	CASSLTSSGRYEQYF
NA	TRBV9	TRBJ2-1	TRBD2	TGTGCCAGCAGCGATAGATATAGCGGGGCGAGCTCCTACAATGAGCAGTTCTTC	CASSDRYSGASSYNEQFF
NA	TRBV5-5	TRBJ2-7	NA	TGTGCCAGCAGCTTCCGCGGGGATTTCTCCTACGAGCAGTACTTC	CASSFRGDFSYEQYF
NA	TRBV12-2	TRBJ2-7	NA	TGTGCAAGTCGCTTAGGGGGCAGGGGTTCTTACGAGCAGTACTTC	CASRLGGRGSYEQYF
NA	TRBV6-1	TRBJ2-7	NA	TGTGCCAGCCCAGCGGAGAGCTCCTACGAGCAGTACTTC	CASPAESSYEQYF
NA	TRBV11-2	TRBJ2-1	TRBD2	TGTGCCAGCAGCTTCGGACTAGCGGGGCGTGAGCAGTTCTTC	CASSFGLAGREQFF